This T cell receptor (beta chain) emerged from a study of cytomegalovirus exposure and HLA in healthy donors. Study results and limitations: Rarity characterized most TCR sequences, yet some public TCRs appeared in many donors. The study carried out a later analysis of TCR beta sequences. It associated roughly 17,000 of them with specific HLA alleles at a false discovery rate of 0.05. Information on immune exposure was restricted to one variable (CMV serostatus).

The PCR was carried out with 60 Vbeta primers and 13 Jbeta primers. Sequencing was performed with immunoSEQ multiplex PCR; in TCRdb, only in-frame clones are kept and a portion is missing. The table shows roughly 130,000 clones, with roughly 83% occurring only once. This CDR3 is 15 amino acids long. Germline V gene sequence: CDR1 LNHDA, CDR2 SQIVND (reference sequence). A note on this clone: Its specificity is unknown. A junction end diverges from the germline sequence, so it may reflect a read error.

The source material was PBMCs. The rearrangement links TRBV19 to TRBJ1-5; D perhaps matches TRBD1 (5 bases). This TCR was sampled from a girl aged 2 to 9 in good health and CMV-seronegative. The CDR3 DNA follows: TGTGCCAGTAGGCCGGGACTCTCCCTAATGGAGCCCAGCATTTTT. It encodes CASRPGLSLMEPSIF.